The clone carrying this T cell receptor (beta chain) was counted between two and nine times. What it binds is unknown. The record originates from a study of post-analysis software for immune sequencing data. On the study more broadly: Some patients lacked subtype; others had relapsing-remitting, secondary progressive or progressive-relapsing disease.

Study-wide results and caveats: Patients had higher frequencies than controls of roughly five TRBV segments, including TRBV5-6, TRBV5-1 and TRBV20-1.

The ends were cut back, 3 bases at V and 5 bases at J, with 8 bases in the middle. Germline V gene sequence: CDR1 MNHEY, CDR2 SMNVEV (reference sequence). CDR3 length equals 13 residues. Unique molecular identifiers were present in the TCR beta cDNA libraries. Using its own MiXCR run on the PCR reads, TCRdb lists one record per CDR3 protein. The sample contains roughly 410,000 distinct CDR3 sequences, less than 40% of which appear only once. The sequenced material came from blood. The sequence derives from a girl under 18 with multiple sclerosis. The chain carries TRBV27 and TRBJ1-5; D call uncertain. The CDR3 DNA reads TGTGCCAGCAGTTTTGGCCGGGATCAGCCCCAGCATTTT. Translated: CASSFGRDQPQHF.